These T cell receptor beta chains were read from a single sample in a study of CD8+CD57+ T cells in acquired aplastic anemia. TCRdb used MiXCR to reprocess the reads, holding one entry per CDR3 protein. The data show roughly 180,000 distinct CDR3 sequences, just over 45% seen once. The sample comprised sorted CD4+, CD8+, or CD8+CD57+ T cells (not recorded which) from PBMCs. The receptor set was obtained from a human donor in good health. The CDR3 runs from the conserved cysteine through the conserved F or W. The listing skips clone size in some rows; elsewhere it reads once, few, many or a size class.

J gene | V gene | clone size | CDR3 protein
TRBJ1-1 | TRBV5-1 | - | CASSFSPGETEAFF
TRBJ2-5 | TRBV20-1 | - | CSARDYGQEF
TRBJ2-6 | TRBV4-2 | - | CASSQDGGAGANVLTF
TRBJ2-1 | TRBV7-9 | many | CASSLSGFSDEQFF
TRBJ2-7 | TRBV4-2 | many | CASSQGVAGEYEQYF
TRBJ2-1 | TRBV29-1 | once | CSAKRSLAGNEQFF
TRBJ1-1 | TRBV19 | - | CASSIGQMNTEAFF
TRBJ1-5 | TRBV20-1 | many | CSATRAGTPNQPQHF
TRBJ2-7 | TRBV19 | - | CATSSGGWSEQYF
TRBJ1-6 | TRBV7-2 | many | CASSSLGQGLSPLHF
TRBJ1-1 | TRBV19 | - | CASRQGRARNTEAFF
TRBJ1-2 | TRBV28 | - | CASRGARTRSDTF
TRBJ2-3 | TRBV10-3 | - | CASSPRLGGDTQYF
TRBJ1-6 | TRBV27 | many | CASSVNRGINSPLHF
TRBJ1-6 | TRBV11-1 | many | CASSLLWRETGVKPYNSPLHF
TRBJ1-2 | TRBV25-1 | - | CASSEAGTGVYGYTF